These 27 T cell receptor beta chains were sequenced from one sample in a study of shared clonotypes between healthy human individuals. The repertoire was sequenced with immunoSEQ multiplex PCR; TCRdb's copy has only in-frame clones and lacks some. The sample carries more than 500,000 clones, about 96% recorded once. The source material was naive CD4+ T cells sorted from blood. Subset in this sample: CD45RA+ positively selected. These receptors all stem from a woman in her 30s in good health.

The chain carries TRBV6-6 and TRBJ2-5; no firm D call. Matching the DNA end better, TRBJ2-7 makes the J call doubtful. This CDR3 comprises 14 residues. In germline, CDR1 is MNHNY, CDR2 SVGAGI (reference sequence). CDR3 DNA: TGTGCCAGCAGCGGGTCCGCTTCCTCCTACGAGCAGTACTTC. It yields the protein CASSGSASSYEQYF.

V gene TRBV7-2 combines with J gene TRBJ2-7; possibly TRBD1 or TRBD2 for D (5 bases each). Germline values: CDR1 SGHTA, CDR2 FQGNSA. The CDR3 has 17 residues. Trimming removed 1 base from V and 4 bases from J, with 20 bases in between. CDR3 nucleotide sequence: TGTGCCAGCAGCTTAGTTCTAGGCGAGGGGCTTCGGTACGAGCAGTACTTC. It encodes CASSLVLGEGLRYEQYF. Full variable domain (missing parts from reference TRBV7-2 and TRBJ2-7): GAGVSQSPSNKVTEKGKDVELRCDPISGHTALYWYRQSLGQGLEFLIYFQGNSAPDKSGLPSDRFSAERTGGSVSTLTIQRTQQEDSAVYLCASSLVLGEGLRYEQYFGPGTRLTVT.

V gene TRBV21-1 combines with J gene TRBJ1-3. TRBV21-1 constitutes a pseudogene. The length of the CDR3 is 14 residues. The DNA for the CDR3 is TGTGCCAGCAGTAGGCCGGGACTAATAAACACCATATATTTT. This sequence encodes CASSRPGLINTIYF.

The CDR3 region is CASSFRSPIGAFF. The CDR3 bases are TGTGCCAGCAGTTTCCGCTCTCCCATTGGTGCTTTCTTT. The V call is TRBV28, the J call TRBJ1-1; D is ambiguous. CDR3 length equals 13 residues. CDR1 MDHEN and CDR2 SYDVKM come from the germline V gene. Trimming removed 3 bases at V and 11 bases at J, with 16 bases between.

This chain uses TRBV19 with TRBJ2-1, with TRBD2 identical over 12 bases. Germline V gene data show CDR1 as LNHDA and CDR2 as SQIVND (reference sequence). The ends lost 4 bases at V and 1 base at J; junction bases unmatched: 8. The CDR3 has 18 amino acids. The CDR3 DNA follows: TGTGCCAGTAGTAAAAACAGAGGACTAGCGGGATCCTACAATGAGCAGTTCTTC. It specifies CASSKNRGLAGSYNEQFF.

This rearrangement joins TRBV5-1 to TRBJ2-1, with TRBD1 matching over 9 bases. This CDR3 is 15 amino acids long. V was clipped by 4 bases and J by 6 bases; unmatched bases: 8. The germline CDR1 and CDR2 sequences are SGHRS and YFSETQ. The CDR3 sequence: CASSKGQGSFNEQFF. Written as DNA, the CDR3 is TGCGCCAGCAGCAAGGGACAGGGATCATTCAATGAGCAGTTCTTC.

The CDR3 bases are TGTGCCAGCCACTCGGAGGGGTCAAAACTGTTTTTT. This codes for CASHSEGSKLFF. The V and J genes are TRBV28 and TRBJ1-4; TRBD1 might be the D (5 bases). CDR3 length: 12 residues. V was shortened by 8 bases and J by 10 bases, with 14 bases between the two germline ends. Germline CDR1 is MDHEN and CDR2 is SYDVKM.

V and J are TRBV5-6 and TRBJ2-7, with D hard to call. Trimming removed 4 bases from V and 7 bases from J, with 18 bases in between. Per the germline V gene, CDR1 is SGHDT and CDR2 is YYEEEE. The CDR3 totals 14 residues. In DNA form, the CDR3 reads TGTGCCAGCAGCCCTAGACCAATACTACGGGAGCAGTACTTC. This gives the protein CASSPRPILREQYF.

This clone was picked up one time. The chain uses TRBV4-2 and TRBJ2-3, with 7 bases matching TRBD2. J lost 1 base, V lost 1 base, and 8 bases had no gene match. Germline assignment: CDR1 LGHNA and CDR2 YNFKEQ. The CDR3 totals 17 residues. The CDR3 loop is CASSQALAGEGTDTQYF. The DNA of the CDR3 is TGTGCCAGCAGCCAAGCATTGGCGGGAGAAGGCACAGATACGCAGTATTTT.

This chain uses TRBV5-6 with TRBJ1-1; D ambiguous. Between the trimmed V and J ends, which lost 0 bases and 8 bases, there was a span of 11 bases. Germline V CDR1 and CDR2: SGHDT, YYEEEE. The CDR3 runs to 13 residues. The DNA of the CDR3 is TGTGCCAGCAGCTTGGCCGGCGCTACCGAAGCTTTCTTT. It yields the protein CASSLAGATEAFF.

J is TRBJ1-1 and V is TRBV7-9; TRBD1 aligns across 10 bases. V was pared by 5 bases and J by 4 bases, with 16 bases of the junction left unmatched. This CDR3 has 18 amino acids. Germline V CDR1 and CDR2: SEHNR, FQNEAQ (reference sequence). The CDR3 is CASSPAGQGRGGSTEAFF. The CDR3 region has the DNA TGTGCCAGCAGCCCAGCGGGACAGGGGAGAGGTGGAAGCACTGAAGCTTTCTTT.

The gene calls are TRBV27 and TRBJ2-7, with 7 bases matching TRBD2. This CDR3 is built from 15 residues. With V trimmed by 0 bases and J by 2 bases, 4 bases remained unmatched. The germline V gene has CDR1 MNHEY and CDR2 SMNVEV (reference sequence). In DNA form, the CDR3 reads TGTGCCAGCAGTTTATCTCGCGGGAGTGCCTACGAGCAGTACTTC. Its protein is CASSLSRGSAYEQYF.

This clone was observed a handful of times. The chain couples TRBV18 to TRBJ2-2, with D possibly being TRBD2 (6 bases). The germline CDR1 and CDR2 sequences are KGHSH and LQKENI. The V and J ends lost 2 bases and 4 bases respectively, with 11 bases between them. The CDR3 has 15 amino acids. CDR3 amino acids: CASSPVEGLTGELFF. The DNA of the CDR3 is TGTGCCAGCTCACCAGTGGAGGGTCTCACCGGGGAGCTGTTTTTT. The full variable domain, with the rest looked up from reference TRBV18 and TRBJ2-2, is NAGVMQNPRHLVRRRGQEARLRCSPMKGHSHVYWYRQLPEEGLKFMVYLQKENIIDESGMPKERFSAEFPKEGPSILRIQQVVRGDSAAYFCASSPVEGLTGELFFGEGSRLTVL.

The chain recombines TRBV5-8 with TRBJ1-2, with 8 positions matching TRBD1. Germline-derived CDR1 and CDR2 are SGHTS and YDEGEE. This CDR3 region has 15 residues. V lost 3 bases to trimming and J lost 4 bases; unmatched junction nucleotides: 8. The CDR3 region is CASSSGQGGVYGYTF. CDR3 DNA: TGTGCCAGCAGCTCCGGACAGGGTGGCGTCTATGGCTACACCTTC.

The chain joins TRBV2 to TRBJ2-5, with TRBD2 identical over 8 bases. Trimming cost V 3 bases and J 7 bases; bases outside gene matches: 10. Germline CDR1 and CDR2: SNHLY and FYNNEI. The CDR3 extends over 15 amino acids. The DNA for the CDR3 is TGTGCCAGCAGTGACCTAGCGGGCAGCATCGGGACCCAGTACTTC. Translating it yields CASSDLAGSIGTQYF. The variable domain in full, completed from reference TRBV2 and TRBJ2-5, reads EPEVTQTPSHQVTQMGQEVILRCVPISNHLYFYWYRQILGQKVEFLVSFYNNEISEKSEIFDDQFSVERPDGSNFTLKIRSTKLEDSAMYFCASSDLAGSIGTQYFGPGTRLLVL.

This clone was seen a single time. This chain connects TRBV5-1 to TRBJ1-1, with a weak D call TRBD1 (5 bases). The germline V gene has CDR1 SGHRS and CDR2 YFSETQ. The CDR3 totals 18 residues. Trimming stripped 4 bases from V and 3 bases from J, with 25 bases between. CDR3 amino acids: CASSPRPRVPRVDTEAFF. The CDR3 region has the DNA TGCGCCAGCAGCCCACGGCCCAGGGTTCCTCGGGTGGACACTGAAGCTTTCTTT.

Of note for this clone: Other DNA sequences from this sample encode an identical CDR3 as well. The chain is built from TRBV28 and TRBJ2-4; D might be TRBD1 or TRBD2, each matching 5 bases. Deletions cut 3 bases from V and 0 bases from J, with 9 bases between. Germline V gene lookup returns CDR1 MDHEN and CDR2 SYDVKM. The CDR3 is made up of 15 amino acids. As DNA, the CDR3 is TGTGCCAGCAGTTTTCCGGGGCTAGCCAAAAACATTCAGTACTTC. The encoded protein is CASSFPGLAKNIQYF.

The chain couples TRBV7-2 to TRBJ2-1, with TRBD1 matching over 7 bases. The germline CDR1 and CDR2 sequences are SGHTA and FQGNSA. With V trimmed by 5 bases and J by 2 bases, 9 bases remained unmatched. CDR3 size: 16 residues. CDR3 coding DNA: TGTGCCAGCAGCCGACAGGGTCCGGGGACCTACAATGAGCAGTTCTTC. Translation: CASSRQGPGTYNEQFF.

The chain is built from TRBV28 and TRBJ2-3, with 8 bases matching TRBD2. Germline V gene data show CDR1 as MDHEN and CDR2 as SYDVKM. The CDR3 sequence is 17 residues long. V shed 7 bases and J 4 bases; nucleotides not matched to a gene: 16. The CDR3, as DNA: TGTGCCAGCAAACGGGGGGGAACTTGGGTTAACCCAGATACGCAGTATTTT. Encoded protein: CASKRGGTWVNPDTQYF.

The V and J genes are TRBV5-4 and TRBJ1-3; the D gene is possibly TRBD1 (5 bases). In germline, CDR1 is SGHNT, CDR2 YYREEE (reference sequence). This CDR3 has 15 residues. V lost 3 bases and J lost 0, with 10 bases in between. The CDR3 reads CASSSGGSSGNTIYF. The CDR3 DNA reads TGTGCCAGCAGCTCCGGGGGAAGCTCTGGAAACACCATATATTTT.

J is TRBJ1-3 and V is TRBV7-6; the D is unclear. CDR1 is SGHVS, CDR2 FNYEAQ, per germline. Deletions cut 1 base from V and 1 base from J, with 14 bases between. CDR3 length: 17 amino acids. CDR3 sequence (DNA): TGTGCCAGCAGCTTAGTCACTCCACTCGGGTCTGGAAACACCATATATTTT. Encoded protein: CASSLVTPLGSGNTIYF.

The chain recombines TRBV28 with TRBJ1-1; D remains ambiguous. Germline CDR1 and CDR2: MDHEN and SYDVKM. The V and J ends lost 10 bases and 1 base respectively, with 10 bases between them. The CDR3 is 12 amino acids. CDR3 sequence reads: CATPPENTEAFF. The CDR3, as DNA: TGTGCCACGCCCCCAGAGAACACTGAAGCTTTCTTT. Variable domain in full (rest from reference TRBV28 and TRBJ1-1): DVKVTQSSRYLVKRTGEKVFLECVQDMDHENMFWYRQDPGLGLRLIYFSYDVKMKEKGDIPEGYSVSREKKERFSLILESASTNQTSMYLCATPPENTEAFFGQGTRLTVV.

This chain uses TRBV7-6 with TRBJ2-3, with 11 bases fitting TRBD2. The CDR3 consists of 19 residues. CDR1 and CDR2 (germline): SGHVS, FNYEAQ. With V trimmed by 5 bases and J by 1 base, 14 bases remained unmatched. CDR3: CASSPGTSGPFLGTDTQYF. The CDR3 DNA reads TGTGCCAGCAGCCCCGGGACTAGCGGTCCCTTTTTGGGCACAGATACGCAGTATTTT.

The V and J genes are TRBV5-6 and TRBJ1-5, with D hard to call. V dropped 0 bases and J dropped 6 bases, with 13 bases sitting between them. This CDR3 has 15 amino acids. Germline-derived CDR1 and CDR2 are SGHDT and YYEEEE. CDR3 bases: TGTGCCAGCAGCTTGGCCGGGAGGGCCCTTCAGCCCCAGCATTTT. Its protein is CASSLAGRALQPQHF.

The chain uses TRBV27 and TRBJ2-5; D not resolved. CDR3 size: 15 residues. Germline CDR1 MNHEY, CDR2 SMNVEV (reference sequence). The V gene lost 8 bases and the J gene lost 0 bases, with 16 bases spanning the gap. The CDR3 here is CASWGANLYQETQYF. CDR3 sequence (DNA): TGTGCCAGCTGGGGTGCGAACCTGTACCAAGAGACCCAGTACTTC.

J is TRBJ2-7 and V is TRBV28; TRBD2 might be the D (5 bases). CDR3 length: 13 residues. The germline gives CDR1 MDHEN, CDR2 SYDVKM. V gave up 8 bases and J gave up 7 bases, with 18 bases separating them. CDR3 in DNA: TGTGCCAGCGTTCGTAGGGAGACGAGGGAGCAGTACTTC. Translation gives CASVRRETREQYF.

CDR3 sequence reads: CASSKDTGPGELFF. The CDR3 nucleotides read TGTGCCAGCAGCAAGGACACGGGGCCCGGGGAGCTGTTTTTT. The V and J genes are TRBV7-2 and TRBJ2-2; either TRBD1 or TRBD2 may supply D (5 bases each). Deletions cut 5 bases from V and 6 bases from J, with 13 bases between. CDR1 and CDR2 from the germline V gene are SGHTA and FQGNSA. The CDR3 has 14 residues.